This T cell receptor (beta chain) was profiled in a study of blood T cells in healthy people across ages (dated by TCRdb to 2013 to 2016). About the full investigation: In model experiments, template switching captured roughly one uniquely barcoded TCR beta cDNA molecule for every two T cells. Four age groups were formed from the donors: young (average about 15 years), middle-aged (around 41), aged (roughly 56) and long-lived (roughly 81). Donors of different ages were randomly distributed across sequencing lanes to avoid experimental bias. Age-related changes in TCR beta repertoire diversity were measured in the study by deep sequencing normalized with unique cDNA molecular identifiers. The study analyzed two additional independent replicas of 1 million unique cDNA reads from the same blood draw for two donors, one aged 18 to 29 and one aged 80 or older.

Including cysteine and phenylalanine, the CDR3 has 14 amino acids. Only the CDR3 region is kept as DNA, spanning 42 bases read in frame from base 1. Findings and caveats that apply to the study as a whole: Since profiling was done on bulk unsorted PBMCs, naive and antigen-experienced compartments could not be conclusively compared. Compared with the aged group, the long-lived group had more naive CD4+ T cells, fewer expanded clones and increased TCR diversity, a pattern suggesting age selection. Total diversity estimates from one million sequenced T cells were considered lower bounds and underestimates. The CMV infection status of donors was not known, potentially confounding age-related changes in expanded clonotypes. There was a strong correlation between observed TCR beta diversity and the percentage of naive T cells measured by flow cytometry. Observed TCR beta diversity per million T cells fell roughly linearly with age, and a significant reduction was already apparent by age roughly 41.

As concerns this clonotype: Its cognate antigen has yet to be identified. No much larger clone is present one base from it, and per-base qualities are unavailable.

Library preparation was by 5' RACE. Sequencing relied on an Illumina HiSeq 2500. A second PCR of roughly 7 to 12 cycles was run with a J-beta primer mix and a sample-barcoded 5' primer. Each TCR beta cDNA molecule received a unique molecular identifier from a template-switch 5' adaptor carrying 12 random nucleotides. Each sample yielded at least 2.5 million CDR3-containing paired-end reads. First-strand cDNA was synthesized from all RNA with the Mint cDNA synthesis kit, primed by a TRBC-specific oligonucleotide. After uracil-DNA glycosylase treatment, a first 18-cycle PCR used universal primers M1SS and BC2_uni_R on all cDNA. For the original study's pipeline: Normalization of each sample was performed by random selection of 1 million high-quality reads, each carrying a distinct molecular identifier. Instead of being binned into consensus sequences, reads that shared molecular identifiers were thrown out. CDR3 identification, clonotype clustering and error correction used MiTCR with a Q25 quality threshold and the strictest error-elimination algorithm. A nonparametric unseen species model with Euler transformation was used to estimate a lower bound on total TCR beta diversity. The public reads were reanalyzed by TCRdb: fastp trimming at Q25, MiXCR alignment, in-frame beta chains only. One record per CDR3 amino acid sequence lists the most common genes and DNA. TCRdb's processing, not the authors' own work, is the source of the V and J calls. Counted in this sample were about 620,000 distinct CDR3 sequences; 20% to 25% of them appeared once. The ten largest clones represent approximately 3.6% of the sample.

The donors were 40 or so Caucasian individuals from Russia, aged roughly 6 to 100 years, who were systemically healthy. Each donor gave 9 to 10 milliliters of peripheral blood, collected into EDTA-treated Vacutainer tubes. PBMCs were isolated by Ficoll-Paque density-gradient centrifugation, with at least 6 million obtained per sample. Total RNA was extracted from PBMCs with Trizol reagent, with at least 6 micrograms obtained per sample. For every donor, flow cytometry on a PBMC aliquot measured the percentage of naive CD45RAhigh/CD27high T cells. The clonotype was recovered from a man between 65 and 85 years old in good health. The chain is encoded by TRBV12-3 or TRBV12-4 joined to TRBJ2-1, and TRBD2 matches 14 of the central bases. The J call may be in error: the DNA end matches TRBJ2-7 better. Sequencing was done on a sample of blood. At the DNA level, the sequence is TGTGCCAGCACCCCGGGACTAGCGGGAGTCGAGCAGTACTTC. This gives the protein CASTPGLAGVEQYF.